This T cell receptor (beta chain) derives from a study of beta chain features in type 1 diabetes (dated by TCRdb to 2016 to 2018). About the full investigation: Mean age, gender distribution, total cell number and subset yield were not different between patients and healthy donors. The study compared TCRB repertoires of sorted circulating CD4+ T cell subsets between recently diagnosed type 1 diabetes patients and matched healthy donors. Naive and central memory subsets were obtained from all 30 or so donors, but regulatory and stem cell-like memory subsets were isolated from only 8 patients and roughly 8 healthy donors. Across all samples, some 99 million sorted cells were examined, and cell number per subset correlated strongly with RNA yield. What the research found in general, with its limitations: Fewer insertions and more nucleotide deletions at VDJ recombination sites were observed in patients with type 1 diabetes, implying thymic rearrangement abnormalities. Because small numbers of individuals were included in the HLA sub-analyses, any influence of HLA type on TCRB rearrangement was left unresolved. Sequencing cDNA rather than genomic DNA could over-represent highly expressing activated cells, although activation and CD3 levels did not differ between groups. PCR may preferentially amplify shorter templates, but because patient and control samples were amplified and corrected together, any resulting skew would affect both groups equally. A moderate but significant shortening of TCRB CDR3 length was observed in type 1 diabetes patients in all four CD4+ subsets. Naive, central memory and regulatory TCRB repertoires appeared more similar among patients than among healthy donors.

The entire isolated RNA was reverse transcribed using the High Capacity cDNA Reverse Transcription Kit, and thus expressed TCRB transcripts were sequenced. Deep immunoSEQ sequencing was applied to naive, central memory and regulatory T cell samples, giving an average of about 3.7 million total reads per sample. Sorted cells were lysed in RLT buffer, and RNA was extracted using DNase-treated RNeasy Micro or Mini kits according to cell number. Each cell subset was processed on its own to prevent cross-contamination, while patient and healthy donor samples were processed together. TCRB sequences were amplified from cDNA with the immunoSEQ multiplex PCR, producing 87-bp fragments spanning the CDR3 region. Amplicons were sequenced on the Illumina HiSeq platform. In the authors' own workflow: PCR bias was corrected computationally using synthetic template baselines, and reads within Hamming distance 2 were collapsed, with unmergeable singletons discarded. Reads were aligned against IMGT so that V, D and J genes, CDR3 length and insertions or deletions at six rearrangement sites could be assigned. Clonotype counts were normalized to sorted cell number within each subset before computing true diversity and Gini coefficients with the tcR R package. The overlap coefficient, calculated on TCRB nucleotide sequences, was used to measure repertoire sharing. TCRdb obtained this table from immuneACCESS and retained in-frame rearrangements with V and J assigned. These tables miss some clones; where compared with another copy, unresolved V genes account for less than half of the shortfall, and the remainder is unexplained. Clone size and the V and J calls come from that table; the DNA yielded D and trimming. The sample table lists 250,000 to 350,000 clones, about 15% of them with a count of one. The top ten hold roughly 7% of the sample.

Each donor gave one peripheral blood draw, about 110 mL on average, collected into heparinised tubes. Naive, central memory, regulatory and stem cell-like memory CD4+ T cells were sorted on a BD FACSAria II using a panel including CD45RO, CCR7, CD25, CD127, CD95 and CD27. A purity above 98% was achieved for all sorted populations. Right away, PBMCs were isolated by Lymphoprep density gradient centrifugation and were stained directly, with no culture step. Samples were stained and sorted in pairs, with one healthy donor and one patient per experiment, so that batch effects were minimized. The CDR1 and CDR2 encoded by the germline V gene are SGHTA and FQGNSA. Measured from the cysteine to the phenylalanine, the CDR3 is 18 residues long. Only the CDR3 DNA stays, 54 bases, in frame from base 1. Germline trimming amounts to 3 bases on V and 3 bases on J, with 8 as the count of junction bases outside the gene matches.

As concerns this clone: The specificity of this receptor is unknown. No base quality information exists; no much larger clone differs at one position.

The sequencing sample was made of central memory CD4+ T cells from blood. The V and J genes are TRBV7-2 and TRBJ1-4; TRBD1 aligns with 12 central bases. The sequence was collected from a man younger than 40 in good health. This receptor carries the CDR3 CASSFVGTGGRANEKLFF. In nucleotides, the sequence is TGTGCCAGCAGCTTTGTCGGGACAGGGGGCAGAGCTAATGAAAAACTGTTTTTT.